This T cell receptor (beta chain) was captured in a study of blood T cell repertoires in COVID-19. The CDR3 is made up of 15 amino acids. CDR1 and CDR2 from the germline V gene are KGHSH and LQKENI. V was shortened by 0 bases and J by 8 bases, with 14 bases between the two germline ends. In the study's own analysis: From reference gene primer amplification, estimates of nucleated cell counts were derived. Sequenced by immunoSEQ multiplex PCR; TCRdb stores in-frame clones only, minus some. V and J calls and clone size are those listed in that table; D and trimming were worked out from the DNA. The table has roughly 30,000 clones, roughly 90% seen once.

What was sequenced was peripheral blood. The genes are TRBV18 and TRBJ2-1; tentatively, D is TRBD1 (6 bases). This sequence originates from a man in his fifties or sixties with active COVID-19. The CDR3 reads CASSPPGGPGDEQFF. CDR3 nucleotides: TGTGCCAGCTCACCACCTGGGGGCCCCGGCGATGAGCAGTTCTTC.